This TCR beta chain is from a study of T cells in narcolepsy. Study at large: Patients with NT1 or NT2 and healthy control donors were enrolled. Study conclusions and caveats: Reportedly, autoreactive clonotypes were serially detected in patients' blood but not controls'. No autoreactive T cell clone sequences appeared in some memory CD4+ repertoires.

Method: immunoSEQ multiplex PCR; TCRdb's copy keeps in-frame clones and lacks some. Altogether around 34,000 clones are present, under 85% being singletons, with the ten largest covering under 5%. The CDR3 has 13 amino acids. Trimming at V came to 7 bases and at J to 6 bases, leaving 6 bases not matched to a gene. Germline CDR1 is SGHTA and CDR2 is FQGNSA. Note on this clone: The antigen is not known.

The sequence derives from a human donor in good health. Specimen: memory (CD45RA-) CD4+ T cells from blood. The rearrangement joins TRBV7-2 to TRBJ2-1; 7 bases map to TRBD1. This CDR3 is CASKWRQGNEQFF. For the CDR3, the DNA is TGTGCCAGCAAATGGAGACAGGGCAATGAGCAGTTCTTC.